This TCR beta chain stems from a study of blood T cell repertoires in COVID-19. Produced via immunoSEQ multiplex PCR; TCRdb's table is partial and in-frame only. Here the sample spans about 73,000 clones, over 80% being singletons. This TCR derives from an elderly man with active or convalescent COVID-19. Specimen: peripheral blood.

CDR3 sequence reads: CASSLVEGAEKLFF. Written as DNA, the CDR3 is TGTGCCAGCAGCTTAGTTGAGGGGGCCGAAAAACTGTTTTTT. The chain combines TRBV7-2 with TRBJ1-4; 7 positions match TRBD1. Per germline, CDR1 SGHTA and CDR2 FQGNSA. The CDR3 contains 14 residues. J was trimmed by 8 bases and V by 1 base; bases with no gene match: 4.